The T cell receptor (beta chain) under discussion was sequenced for a study of early T cells in non-severe SARS-CoV-2 infection. For the study at large: Sequencing used unsorted whole-blood bulk RNA, so chains lack pairing. Findings and caveats of the study: Sequences matched to VDJdb favored anti-spike CD8 responses, while private and CD4 specificities were missed.

Germline CDR1 is DFQATT and CDR2 is SNEGSKA (reference sequence). This CDR3 spans 14 amino acids. The junction had 9 bases not matched to a gene; V was cut back by 4 bases and J by 7 bases. Researchers tagged individual cDNA molecules with unique molecular identifiers. TCRdb re-called the 5' RACE reads through MiXCR, storing one row per CDR3 protein. The sample includes 25,000 to 40,000 distinct CDR3 sequences, roughly 5.7% seen only once; the top ten take roughly 20%. This clonotype has at least ten counts. What it binds is not known. The material sequenced was whole blood. This clonotype originated in an adult who was a healthcare worker with PCR-confirmed SARS-CoV-2 infection or an uninfected control (not recorded which). This sequence joins TRBV20-1 and TRBJ1-5; 8 positions agree with TRBD1. DNA of the CDR3: TGCAGTGCTATGATCGACAGGGGCGGCCAGCCCCAGCATTTT. Its protein product is CSAMIDRGGQPQHF.